This entry lists 20 T cell receptor beta chains sequenced from one sample in a study of regulatory T cells in long-lasting Graves disease. Time point given: newly diagnosed GD, antithyroid drugs for less than 3 months. Extracted PBMC RNA gave rise to the TCR library. CDR3-region Arm-PCR and iRepertoire HTBI primers produced the TCR beta libraries. TCRdb reprocessed the multiplex PCR reads via MiXCR and lists one record per CDR3 protein. The sample has 500,000 to 700,000 distinct CDR3 sequences; 15% to 20% are singletons. This sample was also put to use in a study of T cells in Graves' hyperthyroidism and ophthalmopathy.

The source material was peripheral blood mononuclear cells (PBMCs), sampled at new diagnosis, from a patient treated with antithyroid drugs. All receptors derive from a woman aged 25 to 39 with Graves disease.

This clonotype has only a few counts. This chain connects TRBV28 to TRBJ2-5; TRBD2 matches at 9 bases. V was pared by 6 bases and J by 7 bases, with 18 bases of the junction left unmatched. CDR3 length: 17 amino acids. CDR1 and CDR2 from the germline V gene are MDHEN and SYDVKM. CDR3 in DNA: TGTGCCAGCAGCCTCACTGTGAGCGGGAGGTATTGGGTGACCCAGTACTTC. As protein: CASSLTVSGRYWVTQYF.

The chain combines TRBV29-1 with TRBJ2-2, with D possibly being TRBD2 (6 bases). V was clipped by 7 bases and J by 5 bases, with 11 bases between them. The germline V gene encodes CDR1 SQVTM and CDR2 ANQGSEA. This CDR3 region has 12 residues. DNA for the CDR3: TGCAGCGCCTTGGGGAGGACCGGGGAGCTGTTTTTT. The encoded protein is CSALGRTGELFF.

This clonotype was picked up many times. The chain recombines TRBV28 with TRBJ2-7; D is unresolved. The V gene lost 7 bases and the J gene lost 6 bases, with 13 bases spanning the gap. This CDR3 is built from 12 residues. CDR1 and CDR2 (germline): MDHEN, SYDVKM. The CDR3 DNA sequence: TGTGCCAGCATCTCTAACTCGGGCGAGCAGTACTTC. It specifies CASISNSGEQYF.

This clonotype turned up a few times. The chain joins TRBV4-1 to TRBJ1-5; no clear D gene. Germline assignment: CDR1 MGHRA and CDR2 YSYEKL. Between the trimmed V and J ends, which lost 4 bases and 4 bases, there was a span of 14 bases. This CDR3 contains 15 residues. CDR3: CASSPAFVLNQPQHF. CDR3 nucleotide sequence: TGCGCCAGCAGCCCAGCCTTCGTACTAAATCAGCCCCAGCATTTT.

This rearrangement joins TRBV24-1 to TRBJ2-3; no clear D. Germline CDR1 KGHDR, CDR2 SFDVKD. CDR3 length: 13 residues. With 4 bases removed from V and 2 bases from J, the gap between germline ends came to 6 bases. In DNA form, the CDR3 reads TGTGCCACCAGTGAAGCAACCACAGATACGCAGTATTTT. Its protein is CATSEATTDTQYF.

This clonotype was detected ten times or more. The chain is built from TRBV7-2 and TRBJ2-3, with no clear D. The CDR3 spans 14 residues. Looked up from germline, CDR1 is SGHTA and CDR2 is FQGNSA. The V end was cut by 5 bases, the J end by 6 bases, with 15 bases between. The CDR3 here is CASSAIKSADTQYF. The CDR3 region has the DNA TGTGCCAGCAGCGCTATTAAGAGCGCGGATACGCAGTATTTT.

With regard to this clonotype: At one boundary the junction diverges from the germline segment, which might be a read error. The CDR3: CASSFGLEGLKERLFF. The CDR3 DNA is TGTGCCAGCAGTTTCGGCTTGGAGGGCCTGAAAGAAAGACTGTTTTTT. The chain joins TRBV12-3 or TRBV12-4 to TRBJ1-4, with D hard to call. The CDR3 extends over 16 amino acids.

V usage is TRBV5-1 and J usage is TRBJ2-7; D possibly corresponds to TRBD2 (6 bases). CDR1 is SGHRS and CDR2 is YFSETQ in the germline V gene. CDR3 size: 15 residues. The germline V and J ends were trimmed by 4 bases and 2 bases, with 16 bases remaining between them. The CDR3 DNA follows: TGCGCCAGCAGCCTGGGGGGTGGACAAGCCTACGAGCAGTACTTC. Translation: CASSLGGGQAYEQYF. Looking up the rest from reference TRBV5-1 and TRBJ2-7 gives the full variable domain: KAGVTQTPRYLIKTRGQQVTLSCSPISGHRSVSWYQQTPGQGLQFLFEYFSETQRNKGNFPGRFSGRQFSNSRSEMNVSTLELGDSALYLCASSLGGGQAYEQYFGPGTRLTVT.

This clonotype was recorded many times. The chain uses TRBV6-9 and TRBJ2-3; 12 bases agree with TRBD2. There are 19 residues in the CDR3. The V gene's germline CDR1 is MNHGY and CDR2 SVAAGI. The junction had 13 bases not matched to a gene; V was cut back by 3 bases and J by 3 bases. The CDR3 loop reads CASSYSFPSGRAPTDTQYF. The CDR3 nucleotides are TGTGCCAGCAGTTACTCTTTCCCTAGCGGGAGGGCCCCTACAGATACGCAGTATTTT.

The table lists this clonotype with many counts. The rearrangement joins TRBV28 to TRBJ1-1; no definite D call. This CDR3 contains 13 residues. From germline, CDR1 is MDHEN and CDR2 SYDVKM. V lost 10 bases, J lost 4 bases, and 16 bases lay in between. The CDR3 DNA is TGTGCCACCAGGATCTACCTGGGCACTGAAGCTTTCTTT. Translation gives CATRIYLGTEAFF.

The V gene is TRBV27, the J gene TRBJ1-5; possible D gene TRBD1, 5 bases. Trimming stripped 5 bases from V and 5 bases from J, with 19 bases between. In germline, CDR1 is MNHEY, CDR2 SMNVEV (reference sequence). CDR3 length equals 16 residues. The CDR3 here is CASSTRSRQGHQPQHF. The CDR3 DNA is TGTGCCAGCAGTACAAGATCTCGTCAGGGTCATCAGCCCCAGCATTTT.

A few counts support this clonotype. The rearrangement joins TRBV7-9 to TRBJ2-1, with 13 bases lining up with TRBD2. The CDR3 runs 16 residues. Trimming at V came to 4 bases and at J to 3 bases, leaving 3 bases not matched to a gene. The germline V gene encodes CDR1 SEHNR and CDR2 FQNEAQ (reference sequence). The chain's CDR3 is CASSWGTSGVYNEQFF. CDR3 bases: TGTGCCAGCAGCTGGGGGACTAGCGGGGTCTACAATGAGCAGTTCTTC.

This clonotype was observed a handful of times. This chain links TRBV14 with TRBJ2-3, with 7 bases fitting TRBD2. Germline values: CDR1 SGHDN, CDR2 FVKESK. The CDR3 length is 14 residues. V lost 11 bases to trimming and J lost 3 bases; unmatched junction nucleotides: 11. The CDR3 loop is CASHAGDGTDTQYF. The DNA of the CDR3 is TGTGCCTCTCATGCGGGAGACGGTACAGATACGCAGTATTTT.

This clonotype was seen at least ten times. The V call is TRBV7-3, the J call TRBJ2-3; tentatively, D is TRBD2 (6 bases). CDR1 SGHTA and CDR2 FQGTGA come from the germline V gene. Trimming took 2 bases from V and 2 from J, leaving 11 bases between them. The CDR3 is 15 residues long. Here the CDR3 DNA reads TGTGCCAGCAGCTTAGATCCTAGCGCCACAGATACGCAGTATTTT. Protein: CASSLDPSATDTQYF.

Ten or more counts support this clonotype. The V gene is TRBV2, the J gene TRBJ1-4, with D possibly matching TRBD1 (6 bases). The V gene's germline CDR1 is SNHLY and CDR2 FYNNEI. The CDR3 has 14 amino acids. V gave up 8 bases and J gave up 7 bases, with 17 bases separating them. The DNA of the CDR3 is TGTGCCAGCGCCGGCGACAGGCGGGTTGAAAAACTGTTTTTT. Translated, it gives CASAGDRRVEKLFF.

This chain uses TRBV3-1 with TRBJ1-1; perhaps TRBD1 as D (6 bases). V shed 4 bases and J shed 4 bases, with 16 bases lying between them. This CDR3 contains 15 residues. The germline gives CDR1 LGHDT, CDR2 YNNKEL (reference sequence). The CDR3, as DNA: TGTGCCAGCAGCCCGATCCCAGGGGCCATCACTGAAGCTTTCTTT. Its protein product is CASSPIPGAITEAFF.

To note about this clonotype: The junction and the germline gene differ at one end; a read error may be behind it. The J gene is TRBJ1-5, the V gene TRBV6-1; D may be TRBD1 (6 bases). The CDR3 loop spans 13 amino acids. The V gene's germline CDR1 is MNHNS and CDR2 SASEGT. DNA for the CDR3: TGTGCCAACAGTACTGGACAGTCCCAGCCCCAGCATTTT. Protein sequence: CANSTGQSQPQHF.

Many counts were recorded for this clonotype. The chain uses TRBV30 and TRBJ1-1; D gene ambiguous. CDR3 length: 11 residues. V lost 3 bases, J lost 10 bases, and 12 bases lay in between. The germline CDR1 and CDR2 sequences are GTSNPN and SVGIG (reference sequence). This CDR3 reads CAWSRVEGAFF. For the CDR3, the DNA is TGTGCCTGGAGCCGAGTAGAGGGAGCTTTCTTT.

This chain uses TRBV5-6 with TRBJ1-4; D unclear. The CDR3 covers 12 residues. Germline values: CDR1 SGHDT, CDR2 YYEEEE. V was pared by 1 base and J by 6 bases, with 4 bases between. CDR3 sequence (DNA): TGTGCCAGCAGCTTGTTGGATGAAAAACTGTTTTTT. Its protein is CASSLLDEKLFF.

This chain connects TRBV7-2 to TRBJ2-7; D might be TRBD2 (5 bases). Trimming removed 1 base at V and 2 bases at J, with 6 bases between. The CDR3 covers 13 residues. Germline CDR1 reads SGHTA; CDR2 reads FQGNSA. CDR3 residues: CASSLELAYEQYF. The CDR3 bases are TGTGCCAGCAGCTTAGAACTAGCCTACGAGCAGTACTTC.